This TCR beta chain derives from a study of response to subunit inactivated influenza vaccine. This clonotype was seen more than once but under ten times. One entry per CDR3 protein, called by TCRdb with MiXCR from the RT-PCR reads. The table records about 570,000 distinct CDR3 sequences, 11% of them present only once. CDR1 DFQATT and CDR2 SNEGSKA come from the germline V gene (reference sequence). Trimming cost V 0 bases and J 5 bases, with 5 bases left between them. This CDR3 comprises 11 residues. Separately, the same data were catalogued under a study of T cells expressing NK-cell markers. As that report states: Libraries used 5'RACE template switching adding universal primer site and UMIs.

The receptor was derived from a man aged 45-60 years who received an inactivated influenza vaccine. V gene TRBV20-1 combines with J gene TRBJ2-7; D ambiguous. The sequences come from PBMCs from blood, collected on the day of vaccination. CDR3 nucleotide sequence: TGCAGTGCTAGAGAACCCCACGAGCAGTACTTC. As protein: CSAREPHEQYF.